This T cell receptor (beta chain) was profiled in a study of T cell responses to AZD1222 COVID-19 vaccine (dated by TCRdb to the early 2020s). In the study overall: A total of 230 to 250 trial participants underwent TCR sequencing, of whom some 210 received two doses of AZD1222 and around 25 received two doses of the MenACWY control vaccine. Trial participants were enrolled into age subgroups of 18-55, 56-69 and 70-plus years, which contained about 150, 28 and 57 TCR-sequenced participants, respectively. Study-wide conclusions, independent of this receptor: A significant rise in spike-specific TCR breadth and depth was observed after two AZD1222 doses relative to day 0 and relative to MenACWY recipients. Conclusions about previously exposed vaccinees were limited because only six AZD1222 recipients were SARS-CoV-2 seropositive at baseline. In the small 56-69-year group, the increase in depth fell short of significance, most likely because of low power. Reportedly, almost half of the unique spike-specific TCRs recognized epitopes lying outside the regions that are mutated in the B.1.351 and B.1.1.7 variants. The whole spike protein was spanned by vaccine-associated CD4 TCRs, and dominant responses were seen in regions 160-218 and 743-854. Most participants were white British and females outnumbered males, and the authors suggested that clonal diversity may have been underestimated. Because no day 14 peak-response samples were available, the repertoires could be characterized only after the peak T cell response.

The CDR3 regions of human TCRbeta chains were analyzed by immunosequencing. Regarding the original processing steps: Repertoire TCRs were checked for matches against a reference library of SARS-CoV-2-specific TCRs that had been generated using the MIRA antigen-specificity platform. Breadth meant the fraction of unique TCRs that were SARS-CoV-2-associated, whereas depth meant the fraction of total T cells that were SARS-CoV-2-associated. Using the MIRA data, each spike-specific TCR was mapped to the spike region that the TCR reacts to and placed in a CD4 or CD8 class. Log10-transformed breadth and depth values were compared by one-way ANOVA with Sidak's multiple comparisons tests. TCRdb holds this immuneACCESS table with in-frame rearrangements only. Some clones are missing; in checked studies, unresolved V genes explain under half, and the rest has no known cause. That table gives V, J and clone size, and the DNA gave D and trimming. This sample lists approximately 68,000 clones; 88% were detected once. Around 4.4% of the sample is in the top ten clones.

Deletion took 1 base off V and 6 bases off J, with a span of 24 bases between the germline ends. Reading the germline V gene gives CDR1 MDHEN and CDR2 SYDVKM. Including cysteine and phenylalanine, the CDR3 has 19 amino acids. Kept here is only the CDR3 DNA, which spans 57 bases and is read in frame from base 1. Remarks on this clone: Its cognate antigen has yet to be identified. No base qualities exist here, and no much larger clone lies one base off it.

Sample time point, as interpreted from the label and publication: about 28 days (+/-7) after the second vaccine dose. The sample's treatment or condition label, decoded: meningococcal conjugate vaccine given as trial control. Vaccinee samples came from UK trials COV001 and COV002, including a single-blind randomized controlled phase 2/3 trial of AZD1222 (ChAdOx1 nCoV-19) in healthy adults. Trial participant PBMC samples were collected at day 0 and day 28 after the second dose for TCRbeta chain sequencing. Sequencing used peripheral blood, obtained 28 days after the second dose of the MenACWY control vaccine. The V and J segments used are TRBV28 and TRBJ2-2, with no D gene named confidently. The clonotype comes from an adult who received the MenACWY meningococcal vaccine as a control. The DNA is TGTGCCAGCAGTTTATATTTAGGTCAGGTCCCCTTAGGTGCCGGGGAGCTGTTTTTT. Its translation is CASSLYLGQVPLGAGELFF.